The clone carrying this T cell receptor (beta chain) showed up just once. These data belong to a study of blood T cell repertoires in COVID-19. Looking at the study overall: COVID-19 samples, acute and convalescent, were from the United States, Italy and Spain. The cDNA or gDNA used as material had been derived from T cells, B-cell-depleted T cells, or PBMCs.

Study processing details: Estimation of nucleated cell counts was performed using reference gene primer amplification. Assay: immunoSEQ multiplex PCR; the TCRdb copy retains only in-frame clones and omits some. D and trimming come from the DNA, and the V and J calls and clone size come from that table. There are hundreds of thousands of clones in the sample; around 87% occur only once, and 1.7% lies in the top ten. This CDR3 contains 16 residues. The germline V gene has CDR1 SEHNR and CDR2 FQNEAQ (reference sequence). V was cut by 5 bases and J by 0 bases, with 15 bases left in between. Those who participated ranged in age from roughly 18 to 95 years and resided in some 24 US areas.

This rearrangement joins TRBV7-9 to TRBJ2-3; weak D call: TRBD1 (6 bases). This sequence was found in a woman between 18 and 30 years old with acute COVID-19. The material sequenced was PBMCs or T cells enriched from blood (not recorded which). The CDR3, as DNA: TGTGCCAGCAGCCCGTCCCCAGGGGATAGCACAGATACGCAGTATTTT. It yields the protein CASSPSPGDSTDTQYF.